A selection of T cell receptor beta chains follows, all from one sample in a study of cytomegalovirus exposure and HLA in healthy donors. TCRdb keeps only in-frame clones here, not all; method: immunoSEQ multiplex PCR. The sample holds around 200,000 clones, over 65% seen once. The sample taken for sequencing was PBMCs. The receptors were sampled from a woman in her forties or fifties in good health and CMV-seropositive. Each CDR3 is given with its conserved first and last residue. A D gene is named only where the DNA matches it firmly. Size values are once, few and many counts, or a class for expanded clones, and some rows have none.

J gene: TRBJ1-6
V gene: TRBV7-8
D gene: TRBD1
CDR3 length: 19
clone size: NA
CDR3 DNA: TGTGCCAGCAGCTTAGTGGGGACAGGTGCCTATCTTTATAATTCACCCCTCCACTTT
CDR3 protein: CASSLVGTGAYLYNSPLHF

J gene: TRBJ2-3
V gene: TRBV9
D gene: NA
CDR3 length: 15
clone size: NA
CDR3 DNA: TGTGCCAGCAGCGTATCTGGGGGCAGTGCAGATACGCAGTATTTT
CDR3 protein: CASSVSGGSADTQYF

J gene: TRBJ2-7
V gene: TRBV27
D gene: NA
CDR3 length: 10
clone size: NA
CDR3 DNA: TGTGCTAGCAACTTCGTCGAGCAGTACTTC
CDR3 protein: CASNFVEQYF

J gene: TRBJ2-3
V gene: TRBV10-1
D gene: NA
CDR3 length: 15
clone size: once
CDR3 DNA: TGCGCCAGCAGTGAGTCGGGCGGAGGGTCAGATACGCAGTATTTT
CDR3 protein: CASSESGGGSDTQYF

J gene: TRBJ2-7
V gene: TRBV18
D gene: TRBD1
CDR3 length: 15
clone size: NA
CDR3 DNA: TGTGCCAGCTCACCAACAGGGGGAGACTCAGGCGAGCAGTACTTC
CDR3 protein: CASSPTGGDSGEQYF

J gene: TRBJ1-4
V gene: TRBV15
D gene: TRBD1
CDR3 length: 15
clone size: NA
CDR3 DNA: TGTGCCACCAGCAGAGCGGGACAGATAAATGAAAAACTGTTTTTT
CDR3 protein: CATSRAGQINEKLFF

J gene: TRBJ2-5
V gene: TRBV5-6
D gene: NA
CDR3 length: 14
clone size: NA
CDR3 DNA: TGTGCCAGCAGCTTGGGAGTCACCCCCGAGACCCAGTACTTC
CDR3 protein: CASSLGVTPETQYF

J gene: TRBJ2-3
V gene: TRBV28
D gene: NA
CDR3 length: 15
clone size: once
CDR3 DNA: TGTGCCAGCAGTTTAGGCGGGGTCAGCACAGATACGCAGTATTTT
CDR3 protein: CASSLGGVSTDTQYF

J gene: TRBJ2-5
V gene: TRBV5-1
D gene: TRBD1
CDR3 length: 14
clone size: NA
CDR3 DNA: TGCGCCAGCAGCTTGCACAGGGGTATGGAGACCCAGTACTTC
CDR3 protein: CASSLHRGMETQYF

J gene: TRBJ1-3
V gene: TRBV29-1
D gene: NA
CDR3 length: 12
clone size: NA
CDR3 DNA: TGCAGCGTTGGAGGGAGCGGAAACACCATATATTTT
CDR3 protein: CSVGGSGNTIYF

J gene: TRBJ2-1
V gene: TRBV2
D gene: TRBD1
CDR3 length: 14
clone size: few
CDR3 DNA: TGTGCCATTAGAGGAGGGACAGGGGGCAATGAGCAGTTCTTC
CDR3 protein: CAIRGGTGGNEQFF

J gene: TRBJ2-2
V gene: TRBV5-1
D gene: NA
CDR3 length: 15
clone size: few
CDR3 DNA: TGCGCCAGCAGCTTGGGCGACAGCTACACCGGGGAGCTGTTTTTT
CDR3 protein: CASSLGDSYTGELFF

J gene: TRBJ2-7
V gene: TRBV6-5
D gene: TRBD1
CDR3 length: 16
clone size: once
CDR3 DNA: TGTGCCAGCAGTTACTCTGCCGGGACAGGGCACTACGAGCAGTACTTC
CDR3 protein: CASSYSAGTGHYEQYF

J gene: TRBJ1-4
V gene: TRBV6-1
D gene: TRBD1
CDR3 length: 15
clone size: NA
CDR3 DNA: TGTGCCAGCAGCGGCAACAGGGGTACTAATGAAAAACTGTTTTTT
CDR3 protein: CASSGNRGTNEKLFF

J gene: TRBJ1-1
V gene: TRBV19
D gene: NA
CDR3 length: 14
clone size: NA
CDR3 DNA: TGTGCCAGTAGTAAAGGTTCGGGGAACACTGAAGCTTTCTTT
CDR3 protein: CASSKGSGNTEAFF

J gene: TRBJ1-1
V gene: TRBV5-6
D gene: TRBD1
CDR3 length: 15
clone size: few
CDR3 DNA: TGTGCCAGCAGGATCGGGACAGCTCTGAACACTGAAGCTTTCTTT
CDR3 protein: CASRIGTALNTEAFF

J gene: TRBJ1-5
V gene: TRBV7-2
D gene: NA
CDR3 length: 15
clone size: NA
CDR3 DNA: TGTGCCAGCAGCTTAGGGGCGGGGGCAAATCAGCCCCAGCATTTT
CDR3 protein: CASSLGAGANQPQHF

J gene: TRBJ1-1
V gene: TRBV10-2
D gene: TRBD1
CDR3 length: 14
clone size: NA
CDR3 DNA: TGCGCCAGCAGTAGACAGGGTTTTGGGGCTGAAGCTTTCTTT
CDR3 protein: CASSRQGFGAEAFF

J gene: TRBJ2-7
V gene: TRBV5-1
D gene: TRBD1
CDR3 length: 13
clone size: NA
CDR3 DNA: TGCGCCAGCAGCCAGGGGGCTTTACACGAGCAGTACTTC
CDR3 protein: CASSQGALHEQYF

J gene: TRBJ2-7
V gene: TRBV27
D gene: TRBD1
CDR3 length: 14
clone size: NA
CDR3 DNA: TGTGCCAGCAGTTTCGGGACAGGACATGATGAGCAGTACTTC
CDR3 protein: CASSFGTGHDEQYF

J gene: TRBJ2-7
V gene: TRBV5-4
D gene: TRBD2
CDR3 length: 15
clone size: NA
CDR3 DNA: TGTGCCAGCAGCTCCCGGACTAGCGGGGGATACGAGCAGTACTTC
CDR3 protein: CASSSRTSGGYEQYF

J gene: TRBJ2-2
V gene: TRBV6-5
D gene: NA
CDR3 length: 13
clone size: NA
CDR3 DNA: TGTGCCAGCAGTTACGAAGCGACCGGGGAGCTGTTTTTT
CDR3 protein: CASSYEATGELFF

J gene: TRBJ1-5
V gene: TRBV6-1
D gene: TRBD1
CDR3 length: 13
clone size: NA
CDR3 DNA: TGTGCCAGCAGTACCACGGACAGGGAGCCCCAGCATTTT
CDR3 protein: CASSTTDREPQHF

J gene: TRBJ2-7
V gene: TRBV27
D gene: TRBD1
CDR3 length: 13
clone size: NA
CDR3 DNA: TGTGCCAGCAGTCGGACAGGGGCTTACGAGCAGTACTTC
CDR3 protein: CASSRTGAYEQYF

J gene: TRBJ2-5
V gene: TRBV2
D gene: TRBD2
CDR3 length: 16
clone size: NA
CDR3 DNA: TGTGCCAGCAGTCTCGGACTAGCGGGGGGGCTTGAGACCCAGTACTTC
CDR3 protein: CASSLGLAGGLETQYF

J gene: TRBJ1-4
V gene: TRBV11-2
D gene: TRBD1
CDR3 length: 13
clone size: NA
CDR3 DNA: TGTGCCAGCAGCTCGGGACAGGGGAGTGAACTGTTTTTT
CDR3 protein: CASSSGQGSELFF

J gene: TRBJ1-2
V gene: TRBV6-5
D gene: NA
CDR3 length: 13
clone size: once
CDR3 DNA: TGTGCCAGCAGGAAGGACACCTCTGGTGGCTACACCTTC
CDR3 protein: CASRKDTSGGYTF